Detailed here is one T cell receptor (beta chain). The antigen remains unidentified. The data were taken from a study of CD8+CD57+ T cells in acquired aplastic anemia. Across the study: Sorted CD4+ and CD8+ cells yielded DNA averaging around 3.2 ug. The study, taken as a whole, reports: Overlapping CD8+ CDR3 repertoires of patients and controls contained 25 to 35 shared sequences.

Sequencing involved patients with CD8+CD57+ cell expansion previously shown by flow cytometry. TCR beta VDJ and CDR3 profiles were obtained from a genomic DNA template. TCRdb reanalysed the reads using MiXCR and keeps one entry per CDR3 protein. This sample has some 170,000 distinct CDR3 sequences, with 47% found just once. This clonotype was sampled from a human donor with aplastic anemia. The sequencing sample was made of sorted CD4+, CD8+, or CD8+CD57+ T cells (not recorded which) from PBMCs.

The CDR3 nucleotides read TGTGCTAGTGGTTTGGTACTTAGGGACACAAACAATGAGCAGTTCTTC. Its translation is CASGLVLRDTNNEQFF. The rearrangement uses TRBV12-5 and TRBJ2-1; TRBD1 is a possible D gene (6 bases). CDR1 is LGHNT, CDR2 FRNRAP, per germline. The CDR3 sequence is 16 residues long. V shed 0 bases and J shed 5 bases, with 14 bases lying between them.